What follows are 5 T cell receptor beta chains derived from one specimen sequenced in a study of blood T cell repertoires in COVID-19 (TCRdb year 2020). The method was the immunoSEQ multiplex PCR assay. This immuneACCESS table, as held by TCRdb, lists in-frame sequences with V and J called but not all clones. Of the missing ones, under half trace to an unresolved V gene in checked studies; the others have no known cause. The table for this sample lists around 150,000 clones; roughly 90% of them were counted only once. Roughly 4.8% of the sample lies in the top ten. The material sequenced was peripheral blood. Receptors originate from a man under 40 with COVID-19, enrolled during active disease.

CDR3 in amino acids: CASSRTGAGELFF. The DNA for the CDR3 is TGTGCCAGCAGCCGGACAGGGGCCGGGGAGCTGTTTTTT. The chain links TRBV6-4 to TRBJ2-2, with 9 bases fitting TRBD1. The ends lost 6 bases at V and 6 bases at J; junction bases unmatched: 2. This CDR3 comprises 13 residues. Germline V gives CDR1 MRHNA, CDR2 SNTAGT.

The V call is TRBV23-1, the J call TRBJ1-2; the match to TRBD1 covers 9 bases. TRBV23-1 is placed among ORFs of uncertain function. Trimming at V came to 3 bases and at J to 4 bases, leaving 12 bases not matched to a gene. CDR3 length: 17 residues. For the CDR3, the DNA is TGCGCCAGCAGTCACTTACCTACAGGGGGCCTGGGCTATGGCTACACCTTC. This encodes CASSHLPTGGLGYGYTF.

The genes are TRBV5-1 and TRBJ2-1, with 7 bases aligning to TRBD2. The CDR3 is made up of 17 amino acids. CDR1 and CDR2 (germline): SGHRS, YFSETQ. V lost 0 bases, J lost 12 bases, and 18 bases stayed unmatched. CDR3 coding DNA: TGCGCCAGCAGCTTGGGGGGACTACTAGGATTAAGGGGTACGCAGTTCTTC. This gives the protein CASSLGGLLGLRGTQFF.

J is TRBJ2-1 and V is TRBV11-3; weak D call: TRBD1 (6 bases). CDR1 and CDR2 (germline): SGHNT, YENEEA. The CDR3 is made up of 13 amino acids. Between the trimmed V and J ends, which lost 2 bases and 6 bases, there was a span of 8 bases. CDR3 loop: CASSLNRVNEQFF. CDR3 nucleotides: TGTGCCAGCAGCTTAAACAGGGTCAATGAGCAGTTCTTC.

The chain links TRBV12-3 or TRBV12-4 to TRBJ2-1, with D maybe TRBD1 (7 bases). V was shortened by 3 bases and J by 9 bases, with 12 bases between the two germline ends. The CDR3 spans 13 residues. The CDR3 loop is CASSFRGRGEQFF. As DNA, the CDR3 is TGTGCCAGCAGTTTTAGGGGGCGGGGTGAGCAGTTCTTC.